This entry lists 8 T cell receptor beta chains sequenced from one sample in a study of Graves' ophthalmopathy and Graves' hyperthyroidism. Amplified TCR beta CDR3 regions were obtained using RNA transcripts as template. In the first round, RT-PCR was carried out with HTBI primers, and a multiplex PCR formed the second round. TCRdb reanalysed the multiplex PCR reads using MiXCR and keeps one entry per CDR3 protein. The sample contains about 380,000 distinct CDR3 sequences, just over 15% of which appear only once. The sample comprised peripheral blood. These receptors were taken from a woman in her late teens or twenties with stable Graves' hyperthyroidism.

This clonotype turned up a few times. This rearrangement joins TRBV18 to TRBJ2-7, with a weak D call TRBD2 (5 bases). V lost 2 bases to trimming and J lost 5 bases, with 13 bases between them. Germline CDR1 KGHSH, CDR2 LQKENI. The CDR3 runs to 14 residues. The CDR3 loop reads CASSPRPGENEQYF. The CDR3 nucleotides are TGTGCCAGCTCACCAAGACCCGGGGAGAACGAGCAGTACTTC.

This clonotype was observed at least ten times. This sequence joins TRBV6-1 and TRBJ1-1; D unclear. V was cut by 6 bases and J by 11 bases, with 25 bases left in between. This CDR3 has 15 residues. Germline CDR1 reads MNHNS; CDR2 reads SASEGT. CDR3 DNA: TGTGCCAGCAGCCGCAGTCCCTCCCCTTTGGAAGCGGCTTTCTTT. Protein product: CASSRSPSPLEAAFF.

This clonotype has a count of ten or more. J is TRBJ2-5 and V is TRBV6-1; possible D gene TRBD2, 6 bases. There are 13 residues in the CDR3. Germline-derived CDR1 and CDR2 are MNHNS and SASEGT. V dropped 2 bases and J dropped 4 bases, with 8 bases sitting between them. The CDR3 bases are TGTGCCAGCAGTGAACGGGGGAGAGAGACCCAGTACTTC. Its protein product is CASSERGRETQYF.

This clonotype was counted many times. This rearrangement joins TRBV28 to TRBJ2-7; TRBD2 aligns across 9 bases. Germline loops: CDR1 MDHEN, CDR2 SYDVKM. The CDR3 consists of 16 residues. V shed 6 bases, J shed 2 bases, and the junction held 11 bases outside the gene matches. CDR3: CASSPSAGGSPYEQYF. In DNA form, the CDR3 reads TGTGCCAGCAGCCCCTCAGCGGGGGGCTCCCCCTACGAGCAGTACTTC.

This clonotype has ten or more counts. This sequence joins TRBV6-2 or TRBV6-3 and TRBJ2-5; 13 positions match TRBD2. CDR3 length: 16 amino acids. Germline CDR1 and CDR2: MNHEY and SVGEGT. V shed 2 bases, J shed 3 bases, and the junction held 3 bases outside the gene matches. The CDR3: CASSYGGTSGKETQYF. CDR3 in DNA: TGTGCCAGCAGTTACGGGGGGACTAGCGGGAAAGAGACCCAGTACTTC.

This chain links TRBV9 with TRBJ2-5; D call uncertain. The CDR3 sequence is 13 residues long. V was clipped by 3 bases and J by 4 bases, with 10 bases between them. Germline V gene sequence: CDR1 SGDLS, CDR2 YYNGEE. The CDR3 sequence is CASSAPLSETQYF. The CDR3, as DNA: TGTGCCAGCAGCGCGCCCTTATCAGAGACCCAGTACTTC.

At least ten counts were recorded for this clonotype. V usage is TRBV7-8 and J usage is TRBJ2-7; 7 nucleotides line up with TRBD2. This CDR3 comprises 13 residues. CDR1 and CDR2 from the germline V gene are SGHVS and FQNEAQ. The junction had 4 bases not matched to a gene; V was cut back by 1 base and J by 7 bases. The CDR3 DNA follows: TGTGCCAGCAGCTTAGAAGTCGGGGGGGAGCAGTACTTC. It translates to CASSLEVGGEQYF.

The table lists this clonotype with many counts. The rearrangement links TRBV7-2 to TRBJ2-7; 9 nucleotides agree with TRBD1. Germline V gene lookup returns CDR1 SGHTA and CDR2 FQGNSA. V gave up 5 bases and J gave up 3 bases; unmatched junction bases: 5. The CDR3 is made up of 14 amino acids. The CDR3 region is CASSTDRGRYEQYF. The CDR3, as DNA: TGTGCCAGCAGCACGGACAGGGGCCGCTACGAGCAGTACTTC.